Each of the 9 T cell receptor beta chains below was sequenced from the same sample in a study of CD8 T cells in Susac syndrome (dated by TCRdb to between 2018 and 2021). Preparation of the library involved the immunoSEQ multiplex PCR assay. RNA was extracted using the RNeasy kit, and roughly 0.45 to 1 microgram was reverse transcribed with random hexamers. The raw public data were reprocessed by TCRdb itself: fastp quality trimming at Q25, MiXCR clonotype calling, in-frame beta chains only. Rows with one shared CDR3 protein collapse into an entry with the most common genes and DNA. The sample table holds some 180,000 distinct CDR3 sequences, of which over 90% were seen once. The top ten clonotypes cover 0.099% of the sample. The sample consisted of CD4+ T cells from PBMCs. The receptors derive from a human donor with Susac syndrome.

V and J are TRBV5-8 and TRBJ1-4; 8 bases are a match to TRBD1. Per the germline V gene, CDR1 is SGHTS and CDR2 is YDEGEE. This CDR3 is 15 amino acids long. V lost 5 bases to trimming and J lost 3 bases; unmatched junction nucleotides: 6. In DNA form, the CDR3 reads TGTGCCAGCAGACCGACAGGGGATGCTAATGAAAAACTGTTTTTT. This sequence encodes CASRPTGDANEKLFF.

V and J are TRBV20-1 and TRBJ2-7, with D maybe TRBD2 (6 bases). V lost 4 bases and J 0 bases, leaving 10 bases between the germline ends. From germline, CDR1 is DFQATT and CDR2 SNEGSKA (reference sequence). The CDR3 length is 13 residues. CDR3 bases: TGCAGTGCTAAAGTCGGGGGCTCCTACGAGCAGTACTTC. This sequence encodes CSAKVGGSYEQYF.

This chain connects TRBV7-9 to TRBJ1-4, with D possibly being TRBD1 (5 bases). Trimming cost V 1 base and J 5 bases, with 8 bases left between them. The CDR3 totals 14 residues. From germline, CDR1 is SEHNR and CDR2 FQNEAQ (reference sequence). The CDR3 spells CASSLGQSNEKLFF. The CDR3 nucleotides are TGTGCCAGCAGCTTAGGACAGTCAAATGAAAAACTGTTTTTT.

V is TRBV25-1 and J is TRBJ2-5; 9 nucleotides match TRBD2. Trimming took 9 bases from V and 5 from J; bases not matched to a gene: 10. The CDR3 contains 14 residues. Looked up from germline, CDR1 is MGHDK and CDR2 is SYGVNS. CDR3 bases: TGTGCCAGTATCCCCGGGCTAGCGGGGGAGACCCAGTACTTC. It is translated as CASIPGLAGETQYF. Based on the CDR3 plus reference TRBV25-1 and TRBJ2-5, the full variable domain is EADIYQTPRYLVIGTGKKITLECSQTMGHDKMYWYQQDPGMELHLIHYSYGVNSTEKGDLSSESTVSRIRTEHFPLTLESARPSHTSQYLCASIPGLAGETQYFGPGTRLLVL.

The chain is built from TRBV18 and TRBJ1-2; D remains ambiguous. V was pared by 6 bases and J by 11 bases, with 13 bases between. In germline, CDR1 is KGHSH, CDR2 LQKENI. The CDR3 is 11 amino acids. CDR3 region: CASSLGTEYTF. The CDR3 DNA sequence: TGTGCCAGCTCCCTAGGCACAGAGTACACCTTC.

The V gene is TRBV18, the J gene TRBJ2-7; 7 bases map to TRBD1. V shed 3 bases and J 7 bases; nucleotides not matched to a gene: 9. This CDR3 has 14 amino acids. CDR1 is KGHSH, CDR2 LQKENI, per germline. The chain's CDR3 is CASSPSGTVKEQYF. DNA of the CDR3: TGTGCCAGCTCACCGTCGGGGACAGTGAAAGAGCAGTACTTC.

J is TRBJ2-1 and V is TRBV28; maybe TRBD2 (5 bases). V lost 5 bases, J lost 4 bases, and 15 bases lay in between. CDR3 length: 15 amino acids. The germline CDR1 and CDR2 sequences are MDHEN and SYDVKM. The CDR3 coding sequence is TGTGCCAGCAGTGACTCCCGGCGGACTTACAATGAGCAGTTCTTC. Translated, it gives CASSDSRRTYNEQFF.

The chain joins TRBV20-1 to TRBJ2-1; D possibly corresponds to TRBD1 (6 bases). Trimming removed 1 base from V and 9 bases from J, with 16 bases in between. Germline V gene sequence: CDR1 DFQATT, CDR2 SNEGSKA (reference sequence). The CDR3 totals 14 residues. CDR3 loop: CSARGRGTTGEQFF. CDR3 sequence (DNA): TGCAGTGCTAGAGGGAGAGGGACAACAGGTGAGCAGTTCTTC.

This CDR3 is CATSDLRGLDGYTF. The CDR3 DNA sequence: TGTGCCACCAGTGATTTGAGGGGACTTGATGGCTACACCTTC. The chain joins TRBV24-1 to TRBJ1-2; D perhaps matches TRBD1 (5 bases). The CDR3 is 14 amino acids. Trimming pared 0 bases from V and 6 bases from J, leaving 10 bases between. Germline V lookup: CDR1 KGHDR, CDR2 SFDVKD.